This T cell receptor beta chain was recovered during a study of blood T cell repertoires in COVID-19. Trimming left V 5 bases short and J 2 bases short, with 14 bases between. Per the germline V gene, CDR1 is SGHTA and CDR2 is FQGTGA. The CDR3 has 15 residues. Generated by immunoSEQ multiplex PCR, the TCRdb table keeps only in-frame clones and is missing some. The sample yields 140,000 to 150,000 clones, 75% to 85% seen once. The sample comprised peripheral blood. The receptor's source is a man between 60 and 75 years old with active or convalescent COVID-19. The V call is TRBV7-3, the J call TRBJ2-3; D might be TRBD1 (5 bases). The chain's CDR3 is CASSPRVVLTDTQYF. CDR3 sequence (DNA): TGTGCCAGCAGCCCCAGGGTTGTCCTCACAGATACGCAGTATTTT.